Listed below are T cell receptor beta chains from one sample, sequenced in a study of blood T cell repertoires in COVID-19. Using immunoSEQ multiplex PCR, the repertoire was profiled, and TCRdb retains in-frame clones only, with some absent. The table lists some 73,000 clones, about 70% of them singletons. What was sequenced was peripheral blood. These receptors came from a man in his fifties or sixties with acute or convalescent COVID-19. The CDR3 runs from the conserved cysteine through the conserved F or W. A D gene is named only where the DNA matches it firmly. Part of the rows lack a size; the others show once, few, many or a class for expanded clones.

DNA | CDR3 | J | D | size | V
TGTGCCATCAGACCGGACAGGGACACCGGGGAGCTGTTTTTT | CAIRPDRDTGELFF | TRBJ2-2 | TRBD1 | NA | TRBV10-3
TGTGCCAGCAGCCGGGGGGACAGCACAGATACGCAGTATTTT | CASSRGDSTDTQYF | TRBJ2-3 | TRBD2 | NA | TRBV6-2/TRBV6-3
TGTGCCAGCAGCAGACGAGGCGGGGGTAGGGCCTACAATGAGCAGTTCTTC | CASSRRGGGRAYNEQFF | TRBJ2-1 | TRBD2 | NA | TRBV5-4
TGTGCCAGCAGTCCCGACAGGGGAATGGCAATCAATGAGCAGTTCTTC | CASSPDRGMAINEQFF | TRBJ2-1 | TRBD1 | NA | TRBV25-1
TGTGCCACCAGTGATCCTGACAGGGGGAAAGAGACCCAGTACTTC | CATSDPDRGKETQYF | TRBJ2-5 | TRBD1 | NA | TRBV24-1
TGCGCCAGCAGGGTTGGACAGGGGGAGAACACTGAAGCTTTCTTT | CASRVGQGENTEAFF | TRBJ1-1 | TRBD1 | NA | TRBV10-2
TGCGCCAGCAGCGAGGACAGGGCCGAAGGTCAGCCCCAGCATTTT | CASSEDRAEGQPQHF | TRBJ1-5 | TRBD1 | NA | TRBV4-1
TGTGCCAGCAGCCTAATAGGGGCGAACACCGGGGAGCTGTTTTTT | CASSLIGANTGELFF | TRBJ2-2 | NA | NA | TRBV11-2
TGTGCTAGTGGTCCCTTGGGCTACACCTTC | CASGPLGYTF | TRBJ1-2 | NA | once | TRBV12-5
TGTGCCAGCAGCTTAGAAGGGACTATGGGGGAGACCCAGTACTTC | CASSLEGTMGETQYF | TRBJ2-5 | TRBD2 | NA | TRBV11-2
TGTGCCACCAGTGATCCCACGTCGGGGGGTCAAGAGACCCAGTACTTC | CATSDPTSGGQETQYF | TRBJ2-5 | TRBD2 | many | TRBV24-1
TGTGCCATCAGTGAGAGCGGTGTGGGTCCCTACGAGCAGTACTTC | CAISESGVGPYEQYF | TRBJ2-7 | NA | NA | TRBV10-3
TGTGCCACCTCCGAAGCGTCTGGAAACACCATATATTTT | CATSEASGNTIYF | TRBJ1-3 | NA | NA | TRBV6-5
TGTGCCAGCAGCCAAGGGTCGGGAGGGGCCAACGTCCTGACTTTC | CASSQGSGGANVLTF | TRBJ2-6 | NA | NA | TRBV7-9
TGTGCCTGGAGTCAATTCTGGGGGGAAGGGAGCAATCAGCCCCAGCATTTT | CAWSQFWGEGSNQPQHF | TRBJ1-5 | NA | NA | TRBV30
TGTGCCAGCAGCTTAGGAAGGGGGAGGAACACCGGGGAGCTGTTTTTT | CASSLGRGRNTGELFF | TRBJ2-2 | NA | NA | TRBV7-2
TGTGCCAGCAGCTTGAGCGGTACGCAGTATTTT | CASSLSGTQYF | TRBJ2-3 | NA | NA | TRBV5-6
TGTGCCAGCAGCTTAGAGTTCCGGGAGACCCAGTACTTC | CASSLEFRETQYF | TRBJ2-5 | NA | NA | TRBV11-2
TGTGCCAGCAGACCCGCCGGGGGGGGTGAGCAGTTCTTC | CASRPAGGGEQFF | TRBJ2-1 | TRBD2 | few | TRBV6-6
TGTGCCACCAGTGACCCTAGCGGGAGCTCCTACAATGAGCAGTTCTTC | CATSDPSGSSYNEQFF | TRBJ2-1 | TRBD2 | NA | TRBV24-1
TGTGCCAGCAGCTTAGTGGGCGTTAACTATGGCTACACCTTC | CASSLVGVNYGYTF | TRBJ1-2 | NA | NA | TRBV7-9
TGTGCCAGCAGTGAAATAGCGGTCACAGATACGCAGTATTTT | CASSEIAVTDTQYF | TRBJ2-3 | NA | NA | TRBV6-1
TGTGCCTGGGGGGAGGGGGAGCTGTTTTTT | CAWGEGELFF | TRBJ2-2 | NA | few | TRBV30
TGCCCCAGCAGACGGGGGGGGAACACCGGGGAGCTGTTTTTT | CPSRRGGNTGELFF | TRBJ2-2 | TRBD2 | NA | TRBV10-2
TGTGCCAGCTCCTCGGGCGCGGGGGGCACTGAAGCTTTCTTT | CASSSGAGGTEAFF | TRBJ1-1 | NA | many | TRBV18
TGTGCCAGCAGCCCGAGGGGACAGGTAGACCACGAGCAGTACTTC | CASSPRGQVDHEQYF | TRBJ2-7 | TRBD1 | NA | TRBV9
TGTGCCAGCAGTAAGGGACATTACTCCTACGAGCAGTACTTC | CASSKGHYSYEQYF | TRBJ2-7 | NA | NA | TRBV6-5
TGTGCCAGCAGTGAATGGGGAGGACAGGGTGATCAGCCCCAGCATTTT | CASSEWGGQGDQPQHF | TRBJ1-5 | TRBD1 | NA | TRBV25-1
TGTGCCAGCAGTGAAGCGGCGATTGTGGGGGGAGGAGATACGCAGTATTTT | CASSEAAIVGGGDTQYF | TRBJ2-3 | NA | once | TRBV6-1
TGTGCCAGCAGCTCCGGGACAGCCCAAGAGACCCAGTACTTC | CASSSGTAQETQYF | TRBJ2-5 | TRBD1 | few | TRBV7-8
TGTGCCAGCAGCTTAGTGGGGACAGGCTACAATGAGCAGTTCTTC | CASSLVGTGYNEQFF | TRBJ2-1 | TRBD1 | NA | TRBV11-3
TGTGCCAGAAGCCATCTTTGGGCCGTCAGTAGAAACACCATATATTTT | CARSHLWAVSRNTIYF | TRBJ1-3 | NA | few | TRBV5-3
TGCGCCAGCAGCTATGGCGGGAGCTCCTACAATGAGCAGTTCTTC | CASSYGGSSYNEQFF | TRBJ2-1 | TRBD2 | NA | TRBV5-1
TGTGCCAGCAGCCTAGGGGGTAATGAAAAACTGTTTTTT | CASSLGGNEKLFF | TRBJ1-4 | NA | NA | TRBV3-1/TRBV3-2
TGTGCCATCAGTGATTTTGCGGTTACCAACACCGGGGAGCTGTTTTTT | CAISDFAVTNTGELFF | TRBJ2-2 | NA | NA | TRBV10-3
TGTGCCAGCAGCCAGATAGATGAACCCTATGGCTACACCTTC | CASSQIDEPYGYTF | TRBJ1-2 | NA | once | TRBV4-2
TGTGCCAGCAGCCGACAGCGCTACAATGAGCAGTTCTTC | CASSRQRYNEQFF | TRBJ2-1 | NA | NA | TRBV7-3
TGTGCCAGCAGGGACAGGGTTGGGAACACTGAAGCTTTCTTT | CASRDRVGNTEAFF | TRBJ1-1 | TRBD1 | once | TRBV6-5
TGTGCCAGCAGTTCTGGACTTTACGGGCAGTACTTC | CASSSGLYGQYF | TRBJ2-7 | NA | few | TRBV12-3/TRBV12-4
TGTGCCAGCAGCAACACCCGGGACAGGCCTAAAGAAGCTTTCTTT | CASSNTRDRPKEAFF | TRBJ1-1 | NA | once | TRBV21-1
TGTGCCAGCAGCGCTGACAGGGGGCAGGGACAGCCCCAGCATTTT | CASSADRGQGQPQHF | TRBJ1-5 | TRBD1 | NA | TRBV9
TGTGCCAGTAGGCTTCAGGGGGCGGGCGAGCAGTACTTC | CASRLQGAGEQYF | TRBJ2-7 | TRBD1 | NA | TRBV19
TGTGCCAGCAGCTTAAGGCGGGACGACGGGGAGCTGTTTTTT | CASSLRRDDGELFF | TRBJ2-2 | NA | few | TRBV5-4